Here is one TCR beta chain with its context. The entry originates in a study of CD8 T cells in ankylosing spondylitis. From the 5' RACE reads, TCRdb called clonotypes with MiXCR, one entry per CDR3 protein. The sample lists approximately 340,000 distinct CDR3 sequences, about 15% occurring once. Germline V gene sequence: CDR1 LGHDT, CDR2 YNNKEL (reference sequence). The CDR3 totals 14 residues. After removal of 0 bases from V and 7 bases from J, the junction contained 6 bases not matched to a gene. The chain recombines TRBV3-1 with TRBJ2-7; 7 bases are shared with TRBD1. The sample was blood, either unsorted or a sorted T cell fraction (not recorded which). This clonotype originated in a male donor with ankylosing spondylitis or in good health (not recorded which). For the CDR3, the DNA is TGTGCCAGCAGCCAAGAGCACAGGGGAGTGGAGCAGTACTTC. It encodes CASSQEHRGVEQYF.